One and the same sample provided the 5 T cell receptor beta chains below, sequenced in a study of blood T cell repertoires in COVID-19. The table came from immunoSEQ multiplex PCR; TCRdb's copy has only in-frame clones and leaves some out. Here the sample spans roughly 350,000 clones, approximately 90% being singletons. Sequenced material: peripheral blood. These receptor sequences come from a woman younger than 30 who had recovered from COVID-19.

The J gene is TRBJ2-5, the V gene TRBV29-1, with 7 bases matching TRBD2. Germline values: CDR1 SQVTM, CDR2 ANQGSEA. Trimming cost V 6 bases and J 2 bases; bases outside gene matches: 9. The CDR3 length is 14 residues. The CDR3 region has the DNA TGCAGCGTAGCCCCTTCGGGACTACAAGAGACCCAGTACTTC. Residues: CSVAPSGLQETQYF. The full variable domain, rest sourced from reference TRBV29-1 and TRBJ2-5, is SAVISQKPSRDICQRGTSLTIQCQVDSQVTMMFWYRQQPGQSLTLIATANQGSEATYESGFVIDKFPISRPNLTFSTLTVSNMSPEDSSIYLCSVAPSGLQETQYFGPGTRLLVL.

The rearrangement joins TRBV5-1 to TRBJ2-3; possible D gene TRBD2, 5 bases. This CDR3 spans 12 amino acids. CDR1 and CDR2 (germline): SGHRS, YFSETQ. The germline V and J ends were trimmed by 4 bases and 6 bases, with 9 bases remaining between them. The DNA of the CDR3 is TGCGCCAGCAGCCCCCGCGGGGATACGCAGTATTTT. Encoded protein: CASSPRGDTQYF.

CDR3 bases: TGCGCCAGCAGCTTGTCGGGAGATTACGCGGCTTTCTTT. It is translated as CASSLSGDYAAFF. The chain uses TRBV5-1 and TRBJ1-1; no definite D call. V lost 1 base and J 11 bases, leaving 15 bases between the germline ends. The CDR3 spans 13 residues. The germline V gene encodes CDR1 SGHRS and CDR2 YFSETQ.

A word on this clone: An end of the junction differs from the germline gene, which may be a read error. The V and J genes are TRBV20-1 and TRBJ2-3; possible D gene TRBD2, 7 bases. CDR1 and CDR2 (germline): DFQATT, SNEGSKA (reference sequence). This CDR3 comprises 9 residues. Written as DNA, the CDR3 is TGCAGTGCTACGGCAAGGGGGGGTTTT. Protein: CSATARGGF.

The chain employs TRBV11-3 and TRBJ1-1; TRBD1 is a possible D gene (6 bases). V gave up 7 bases and J gave up 4 bases, with 13 bases separating them. The CDR3 loop spans 13 amino acids. Germline lookup yields CDR1 SGHNT and CDR2 YENEEA. CDR3 DNA sequence: TGTGCCAGCACCCGGACAGACGGCACTGAAGCTTTCTTT. Translating gives CASTRTDGTEAFF.